This T cell receptor (beta chain) was found in a study of cytomegalovirus exposure and HLA in healthy donors. General study results and limits: Researchers reportedly found TCR beta sequences accurately predicted most subjects' HLA-A and HLA-B alleles.

Both 60 Vbeta primers and 13 Jbeta primers went into the PCR. The assay was immunoSEQ multiplex PCR, and TCRdb's table has in-frame clones only and misses some. The sample yields some 150,000 clones, roughly four fifths seen once. Remarks on this clone: Antigen specificity is unknown.

This CDR3 is built from 14 residues. V gave up 6 bases and J gave up 5 bases; unmatched junction bases: 6. Germline-derived CDR1 and CDR2 are SNHLY and FYNNEI. Sequenced input: PBMCs. The source of this sequence is a man aged 25 to 40 in good health and CMV-seronegative. The chain recombines TRBV2 with TRBJ1-5, with 8 bases identical to TRBD1. CDR3 DNA: TGTGCCAGCAGATCCGACAGGGGAGATCAGCCCCAGCATTTT. This translates into CASRSDRGDQPQHF.